A single TCR beta chain is shown here with its context. What it binds is not known. The sample originates from a study of post-analysis software for immune sequencing data. Looking at the study overall: The disease courses spanned relapsing-remitting, secondary progressive and progressive-relapsing forms of multiple sclerosis.

J was trimmed by 7 bases and V by 0 bases; bases with no gene match: 6. The CDR3 runs 15 residues. In germline, CDR1 is DFQATT, CDR2 SNEGSKA (reference sequence). TCR beta libraries were prepared from cDNA with unique molecular identifiers. TCRdb recomputed calls from the PCR reads with MiXCR, one row per CDR3 protein. The repertoire holds about 460,000 distinct CDR3 sequences, around 40% seen once, with roughly an eighth in the top ten. Study findings and constraints: Patients used a few TRBV segments, including TRBV5-6, TRBV5-1 and TRBV20-1, more often than controls.

This clonotype originated in a girl aged 10-17 years with multiple sclerosis. The material sequenced was blood. V usage is TRBV20-1 and J usage is TRBJ2-1; TRBD2 matches at 10 bases. The DNA for the CDR3 is TGCAGTGCTAGAGATCAGCGGGAGGGTGTAAATGAGCAGTTCTTC. Translating it yields CSARDQREGVNEQFF.